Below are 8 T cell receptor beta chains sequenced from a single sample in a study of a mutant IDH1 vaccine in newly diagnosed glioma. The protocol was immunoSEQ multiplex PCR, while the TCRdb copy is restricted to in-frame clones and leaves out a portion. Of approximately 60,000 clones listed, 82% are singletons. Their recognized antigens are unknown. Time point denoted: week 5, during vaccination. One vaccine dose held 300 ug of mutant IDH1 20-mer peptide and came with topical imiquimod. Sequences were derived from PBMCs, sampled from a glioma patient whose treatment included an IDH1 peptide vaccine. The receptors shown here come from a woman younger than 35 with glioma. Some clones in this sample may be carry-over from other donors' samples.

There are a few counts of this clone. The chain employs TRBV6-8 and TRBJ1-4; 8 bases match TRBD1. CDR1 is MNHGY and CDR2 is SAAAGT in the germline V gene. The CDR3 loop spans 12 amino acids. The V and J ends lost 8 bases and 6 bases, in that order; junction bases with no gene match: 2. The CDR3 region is CASGQGYEKLFF. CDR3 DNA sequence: TGTGCCAGCGGACAGGGTTATGAAAAACTGTTTTTT.

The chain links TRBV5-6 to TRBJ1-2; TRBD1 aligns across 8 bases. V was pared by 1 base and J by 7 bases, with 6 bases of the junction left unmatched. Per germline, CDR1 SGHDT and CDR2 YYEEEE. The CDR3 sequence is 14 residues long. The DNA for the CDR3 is TGTGCCAGCAGCTTGAGGGCAGGGGGCCTTGGCTACACCTTC. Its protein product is CASSLRAGGLGYTF.

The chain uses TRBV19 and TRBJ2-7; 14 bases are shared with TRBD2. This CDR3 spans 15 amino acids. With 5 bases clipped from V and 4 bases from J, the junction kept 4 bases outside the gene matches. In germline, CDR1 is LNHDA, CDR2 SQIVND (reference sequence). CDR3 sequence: CASSVRLAGGYEQYF. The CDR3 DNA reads TGTGCCAGTAGTGTCAGACTAGCGGGAGGGTACGAGCAGTACTTC.

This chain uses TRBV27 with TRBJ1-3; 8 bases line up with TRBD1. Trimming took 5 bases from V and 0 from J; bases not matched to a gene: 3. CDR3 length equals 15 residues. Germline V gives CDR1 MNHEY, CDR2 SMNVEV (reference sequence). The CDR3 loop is CASSMTGDSGNTIYF. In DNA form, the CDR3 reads TGTGCCAGCAGTATGACAGGGGACTCTGGAAACACCATATATTTT.

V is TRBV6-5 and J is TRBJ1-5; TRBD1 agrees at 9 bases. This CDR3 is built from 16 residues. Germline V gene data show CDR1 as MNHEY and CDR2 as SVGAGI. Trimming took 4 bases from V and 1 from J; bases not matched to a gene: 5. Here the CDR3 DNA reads TGTGCCAGCAGTTCGATGGACAGGGGAAGCAATCAGCCCCAGCATTTT. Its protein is CASSSMDRGSNQPQHF.

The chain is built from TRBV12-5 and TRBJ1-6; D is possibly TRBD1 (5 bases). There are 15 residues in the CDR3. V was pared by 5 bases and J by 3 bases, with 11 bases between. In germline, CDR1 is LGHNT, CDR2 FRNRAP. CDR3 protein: CASGTGTVYNSPLHF. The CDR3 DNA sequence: TGTGCTAGTGGTACCGGGACGGTCTATAATTCACCCCTCCACTTT.

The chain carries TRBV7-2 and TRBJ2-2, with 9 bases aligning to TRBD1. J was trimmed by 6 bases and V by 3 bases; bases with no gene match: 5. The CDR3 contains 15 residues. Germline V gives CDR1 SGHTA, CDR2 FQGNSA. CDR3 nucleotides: TGTGCCAGCAGCTTTTTCACAGGGGGCCCCGGGGAGCTGTTTTTT. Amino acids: CASSFFTGGPGELFF.

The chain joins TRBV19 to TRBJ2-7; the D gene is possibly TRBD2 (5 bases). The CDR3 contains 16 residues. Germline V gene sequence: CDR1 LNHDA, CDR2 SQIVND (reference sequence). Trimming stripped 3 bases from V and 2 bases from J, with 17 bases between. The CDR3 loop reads CASSIGGGGFTYEQYF. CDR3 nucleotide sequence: TGTGCCAGTAGTATTGGAGGAGGCGGGTTCACCTACGAGCAGTACTTC. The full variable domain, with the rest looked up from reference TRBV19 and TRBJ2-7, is DGGITQSPKYLFRKEGQNVTLSCEQNLNHDAMYWYRQDPGQGLRLIYYSQIVNDFQKGDIAEGYSVSREKKESFPLTVTSAQKNPTAFYLCASSIGGGGFTYEQYFGPGTRLTVT.